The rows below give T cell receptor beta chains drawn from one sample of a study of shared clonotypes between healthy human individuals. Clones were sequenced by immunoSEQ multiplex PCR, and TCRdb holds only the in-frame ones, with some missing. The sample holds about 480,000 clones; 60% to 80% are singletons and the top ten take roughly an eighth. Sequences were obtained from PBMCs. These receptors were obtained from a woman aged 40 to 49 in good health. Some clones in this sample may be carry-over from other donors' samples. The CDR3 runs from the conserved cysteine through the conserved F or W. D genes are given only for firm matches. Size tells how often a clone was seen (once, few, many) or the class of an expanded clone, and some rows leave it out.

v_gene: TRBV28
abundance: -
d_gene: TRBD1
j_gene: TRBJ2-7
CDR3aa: CASSESSGTVTLGQYF
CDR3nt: TGTGCCAGCAGTGAAAGTTCCGGGACAGTGACGCTGGGGCAGTACTTC

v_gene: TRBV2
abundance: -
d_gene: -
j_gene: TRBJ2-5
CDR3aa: CASKPGVDVETQYF
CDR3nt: TGTGCCAGCAAGCCCGGGGTGGACGTAGAGACCCAGTACTTC

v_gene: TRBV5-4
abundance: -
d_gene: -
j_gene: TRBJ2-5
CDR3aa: CASSLAESGQETQYF
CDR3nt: TGTGCCAGCAGCTTGGCCGAGAGTGGGCAAGAGACCCAGTACTTC

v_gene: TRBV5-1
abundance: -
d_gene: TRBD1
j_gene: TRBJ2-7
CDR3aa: CASGPTGGASNEQYF
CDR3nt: TGCGCCAGCGGACCAACAGGGGGCGCGTCCAACGAGCAGTACTTC

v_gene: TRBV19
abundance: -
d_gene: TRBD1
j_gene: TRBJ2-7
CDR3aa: CASTPRDRDHEQYF
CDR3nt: TGTGCCAGTACCCCCCGGGACAGGGATCACGAGCAGTACTTC

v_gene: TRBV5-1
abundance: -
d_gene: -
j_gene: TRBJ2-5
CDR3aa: CASSLLGETQYF
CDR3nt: TGCGCCAGCAGCTTGCTCGGCGAGACCCAGTACTTC

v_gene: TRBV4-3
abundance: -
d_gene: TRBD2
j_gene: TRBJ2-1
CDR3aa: CASSHLTSGDEQFF
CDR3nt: TGCGCCAGCAGCCATCTGACTAGCGGAGATGAGCAGTTCTTC

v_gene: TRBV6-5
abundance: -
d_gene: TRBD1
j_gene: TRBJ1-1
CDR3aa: CASSRDRDTEAFF
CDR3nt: TGTGCCAGCAGTCGGGACAGGGACACTGAAGCTTTCTTT

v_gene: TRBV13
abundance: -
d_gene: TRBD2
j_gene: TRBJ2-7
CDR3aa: CASSLASGREEQYF
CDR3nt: TGTGCCAGCAGCTTAGCTAGCGGGAGGGAGGAGCAGTACTTC

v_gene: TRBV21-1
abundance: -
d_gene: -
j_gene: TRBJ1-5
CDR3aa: CASTRTQPQHF
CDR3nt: TGTGCCAGCACCAGGACTCAGCCCCAGCATTTT

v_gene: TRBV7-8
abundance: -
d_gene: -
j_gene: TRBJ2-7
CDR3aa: CASSADRFSGPYEQYF
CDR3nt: TGTGCCAGCAGCGCTGACAGATTTAGCGGTCCCTACGAGCAGTACTTC

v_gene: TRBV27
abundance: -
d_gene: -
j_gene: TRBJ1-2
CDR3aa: CASSLVGQGTGYTF
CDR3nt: TGTGCCAGCAGTTTAGTAGGGCAGGGGACTGGCTACACCTTC

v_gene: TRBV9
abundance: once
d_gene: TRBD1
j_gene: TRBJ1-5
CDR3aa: CASSGVDRDHQPQHF
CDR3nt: TGTGCCAGCAGCGGCGTGGACAGGGACCATCAGCCCCAGCATTTT

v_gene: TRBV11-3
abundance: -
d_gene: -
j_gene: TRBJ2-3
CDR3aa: CASSFRSTDTQYF
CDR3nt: TGTGCCAGCAGCTTCAGATCCACAGATACGCAGTATTTT

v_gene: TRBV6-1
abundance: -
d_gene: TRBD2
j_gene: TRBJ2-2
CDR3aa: CASSGLAGKYRTGELFF
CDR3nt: TGTGCCAGCAGTGGACTAGCGGGGAAGTATCGGACCGGGGAGCTGTTTTTT

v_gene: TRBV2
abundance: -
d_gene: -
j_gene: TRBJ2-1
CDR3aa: CASGGSGLSYNEQFF
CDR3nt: TGTGCCAGCGGGGGATCAGGGCTCTCCTACAATGAGCAGTTCTTC

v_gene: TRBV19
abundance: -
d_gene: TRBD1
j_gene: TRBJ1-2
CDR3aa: CASSIGDRGFGGYTF
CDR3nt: TGTGCCAGTAGTATAGGGGACAGGGGATTTGGAGGCTACACCTTC

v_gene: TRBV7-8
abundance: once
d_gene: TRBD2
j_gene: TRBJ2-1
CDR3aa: CASSLLAGGDYNEQFF
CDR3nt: TGTGCCAGCAGCTTGCTAGCGGGAGGGGACTACAATGAGCAGTTCTTC

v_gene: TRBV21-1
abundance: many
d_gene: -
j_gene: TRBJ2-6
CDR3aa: CASSKEETPGANVLTF
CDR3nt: TGTGCCAGCAGCAAAGAGGAGACACCTGGGGCCAACGTCCTGACTTTC

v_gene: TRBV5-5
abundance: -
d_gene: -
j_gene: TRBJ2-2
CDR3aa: CASSPARDGTGELFF
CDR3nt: TGTGCCAGCAGCCCGGCCAGGGACGGCACCGGGGAGCTGTTTTTT

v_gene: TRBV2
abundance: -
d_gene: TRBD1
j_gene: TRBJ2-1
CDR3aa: CASTRESPGQGIEQFF
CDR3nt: TGTGCCAGCACCCGAGAGTCACCGGGACAGGGGATTGAGCAGTTCTTC

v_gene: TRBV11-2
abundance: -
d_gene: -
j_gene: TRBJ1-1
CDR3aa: CASSLITGGTEAFF
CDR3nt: TGTGCCAGCAGCTTAATAACAGGAGGAACTGAAGCTTTCTTT

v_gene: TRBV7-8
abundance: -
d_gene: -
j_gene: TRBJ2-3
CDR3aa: CASNREVSTDTQYF
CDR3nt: TGTGCCAGCAACCGGGAAGTCAGCACAGATACGCAGTATTTT

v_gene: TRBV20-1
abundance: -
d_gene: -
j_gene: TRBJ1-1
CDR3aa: CSARDIGFAFF
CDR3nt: TGCAGTGCTAGAGATATCGGGTTCGCTTTCTTT

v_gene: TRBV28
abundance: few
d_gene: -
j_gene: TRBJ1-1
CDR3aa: CASGQTLNTEAFF
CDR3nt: TGTGCCAGCGGTCAAACCTTGAACACTGAAGCTTTCTTT

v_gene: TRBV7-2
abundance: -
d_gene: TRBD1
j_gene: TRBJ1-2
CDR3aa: CASSSTQGARANYGYTF
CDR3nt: TGTGCCAGCAGCTCTACACAGGGGGCGCGGGCTAACTATGGCTACACCTTC

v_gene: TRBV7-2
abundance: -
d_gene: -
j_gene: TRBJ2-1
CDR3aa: CASSLLVGLTYNEQFF
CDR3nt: TGTGCCAGCAGCTTACTGGTGGGGTTAACCTACAATGAGCAGTTCTTC